Described below is a single T cell receptor (beta chain) sequence and its context. The antigen remains undetermined. The PCR employed 60 Vbeta primers together with 13 Jbeta primers. Data came from immunoSEQ multiplex PCR; TCRdb stores just in-frame clones and leaves some out. The sample contains roughly 110,000 clones, over 60% of which appear only once. The data were obtained in a study of cytomegalovirus exposure and HLA in healthy donors. Whole-study findings and limits: A later analysis, which compared TCR beta chains of equal frequency, found the HLA-associated ones more clonally expanded.

CDR3 size: 14 residues. V was clipped by 3 bases and J by 1 base; unmatched bases: 2. Germline-derived CDR1 and CDR2 are SGHTA and FQGNSA. The V gene is TRBV7-2, the J gene TRBJ1-2; 7 bases line up with TRBD1. This TCR came from a man aged 25 to 40 in good health and CMV-seropositive. Sequencing input: PBMCs. CDR3 sequence reads: CASSFRDSNYGYTF. The CDR3 nucleotides are TGTGCCAGCAGCTTCCGGGACAGTAACTATGGCTACACCTTC.